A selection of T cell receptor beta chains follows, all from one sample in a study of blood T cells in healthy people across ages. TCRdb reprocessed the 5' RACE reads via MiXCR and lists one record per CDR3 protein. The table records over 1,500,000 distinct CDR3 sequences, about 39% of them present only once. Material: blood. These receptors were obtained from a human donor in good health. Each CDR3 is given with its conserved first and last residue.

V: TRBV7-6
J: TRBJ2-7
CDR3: CASSKPSYEQYF

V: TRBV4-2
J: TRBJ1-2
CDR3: CASSQGRAAQVDGYTF

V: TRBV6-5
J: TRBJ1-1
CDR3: CASSYPGQGKGEAFF

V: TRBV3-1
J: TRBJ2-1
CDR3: CASSQPGRSYNEQFF

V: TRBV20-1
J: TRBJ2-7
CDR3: CSARDPGTGTFYGQYF

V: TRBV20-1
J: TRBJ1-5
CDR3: CSAIGVGFGNQPQHF

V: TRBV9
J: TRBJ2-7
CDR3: CASSGGTSSGEQYF

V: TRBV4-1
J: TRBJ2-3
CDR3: CASSQESIAGGILDTQYF

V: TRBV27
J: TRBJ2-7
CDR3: CASSQSDGTYEQYF

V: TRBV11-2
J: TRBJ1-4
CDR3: CASSLDRTAPTTNEKLFF

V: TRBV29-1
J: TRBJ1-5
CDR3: CSVKEQGGSNQPQHF

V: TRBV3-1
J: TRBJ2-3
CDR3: CASSGGTSRLSTDTQYF

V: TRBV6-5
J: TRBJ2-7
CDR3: CASSYSGIRSYEQYF

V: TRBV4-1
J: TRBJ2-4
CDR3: CASSQDGGTTKNIQYF

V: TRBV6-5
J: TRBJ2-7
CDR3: CANSTGPYEQYF

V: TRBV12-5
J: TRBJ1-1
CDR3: CASQGPHAEAFF

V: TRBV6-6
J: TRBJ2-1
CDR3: CASRDPSDEQFF

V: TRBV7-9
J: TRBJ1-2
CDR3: CASSLADEGNYGYTF

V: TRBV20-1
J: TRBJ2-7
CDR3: CSARGAQGPYEQYF

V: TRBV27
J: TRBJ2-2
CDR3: CASSWTDSGELFF

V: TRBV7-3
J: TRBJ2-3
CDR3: CASSRGPSTDTQYF

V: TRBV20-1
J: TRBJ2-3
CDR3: CSARVGLELTDTQYF

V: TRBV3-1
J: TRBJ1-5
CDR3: CASSQDKFLSGSQPQHF

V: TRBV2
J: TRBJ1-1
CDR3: CASSVLGGATEAFF

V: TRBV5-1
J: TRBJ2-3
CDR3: CASSLVFGTNPLQYF

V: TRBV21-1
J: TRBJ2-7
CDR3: CASSTKSLEGPNLLSYEQYF

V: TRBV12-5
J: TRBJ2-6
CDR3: CASGPPRGESGFSGANVLTF

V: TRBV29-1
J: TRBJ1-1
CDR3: CSADRNTEAFF

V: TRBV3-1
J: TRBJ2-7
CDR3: CASSRYRLTYEQYF

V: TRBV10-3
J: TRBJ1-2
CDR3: CAISENGAANYGYTF

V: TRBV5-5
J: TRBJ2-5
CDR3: CASSVGLAVQETQYF

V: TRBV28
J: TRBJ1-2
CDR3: CASDGFRDRRPTNYGYTF

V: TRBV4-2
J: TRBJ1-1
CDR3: CASSQQGGAVKTEAFF

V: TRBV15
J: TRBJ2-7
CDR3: CATTGPYEQYF

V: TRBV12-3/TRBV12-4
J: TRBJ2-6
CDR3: CASSLTSGANDLTF

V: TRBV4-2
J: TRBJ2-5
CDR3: CASSPLGGFGREETQYF

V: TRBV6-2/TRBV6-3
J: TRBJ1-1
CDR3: CASTRNRDRKKRTEAFF

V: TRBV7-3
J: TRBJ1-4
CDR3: CASSREGKTNEKLFF

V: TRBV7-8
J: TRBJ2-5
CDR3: CASSLGVLETQYF

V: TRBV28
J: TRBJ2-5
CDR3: CASSFVHKETQYF

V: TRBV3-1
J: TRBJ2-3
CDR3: CASSTRQGADTQYF

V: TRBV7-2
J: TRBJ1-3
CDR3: CASSYDRGSGNTIYF

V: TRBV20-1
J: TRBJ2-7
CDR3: CSASPPGGASEQYF

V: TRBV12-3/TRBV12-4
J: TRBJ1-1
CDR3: CASIPGGGGDTEAFF

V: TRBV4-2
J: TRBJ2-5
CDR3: CASSPTPDPALETQYF

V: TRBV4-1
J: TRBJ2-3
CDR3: CASSPYRGTDTQYF

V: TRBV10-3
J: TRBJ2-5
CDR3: CAISDDGSGTQYF

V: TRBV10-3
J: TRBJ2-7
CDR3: CAIREEVLHEQYF